This T cell receptor (beta chain) was recovered during a study of T cell changes during pregnancy in multiple sclerosis. Data came from immunoSEQ multiplex PCR; TCRdb stores just in-frame clones and leaves some out. This table has over 10,000 clones, around 88% appearing once. The CDR3 covers 16 residues. Germline lookup yields CDR1 MNHNY and CDR2 SVGAGI (reference sequence). J lost 1 base, V lost 7 bases, and 10 bases had no gene match. The material sequenced was CD8+ T cells from peripheral blood mononuclear cells, taken in the second trimester of pregnancy. V is TRBV6-6 and J is TRBJ2-4; TRBD1 agrees at 7 bases. The receptor was derived from a female donor in good health, enrolled as a control in a pregnancy study. The CDR3 nucleotides are TGTGCCAGCAAAAGGGACAGCACAATGGCCAAAAACATTCAGTACTTC. Encoded protein: CASKRDSTMAKNIQYF.